This TCR beta chain was observed in a study of beta chain features in type 1 diabetes. General observations from the study: For type 1 diabetes patients, VDJ junctions showed fewer insertions and more deletions. Comparison showed that naive, central memory and Treg TCRB repertoires appeared more similar among patients than among healthy donors. Any role of HLA type in TCRB rearrangement remained unresolved here.

The V and J ends lost 0 bases and 7 bases respectively, with 7 bases between them. This CDR3 has 13 residues. Germline V gene data show CDR1 as MRHNA and CDR2 as SNTAGT. By way of CD45RO/CCR7/CD25/CD127/CD95/CD27, the CD4+ regulatory, stem cell-like memory, central memory and naive cells were sorted. A few counts support this clone. As yet, its antigen is unknown. What was sequenced were expressed TCRB transcripts, since all of the isolated RNA had been reverse transcribed. Profiled with immunoSEQ multiplex PCR; TCRdb holds only in-frame clones, not every one. This table holds roughly 330,000 clones, around 10% found once.

The sequencing input was naive CD4+ T cells from blood. The chain is built from TRBV6-4 and TRBJ2-1; D is unclear. This clonotype was sampled from a woman aged 25 to 39 in good health. This CDR3 reads CASSDSLQNEQFF. CDR3 sequence (DNA): TGTGCCAGCAGTGACTCGTTGCAGAATGAGCAGTTCTTC.